This TCR beta chain was identified during a study of technical replicates of blood from several donors. This clone has just one count. Clones were read by immunoSEQ multiplex PCR, and TCRdb kept only the in-frame ones, dropping some. Among around 92,000 clones listed, 95% were seen once. Looked up from germline, CDR1 is WNHNN and CDR2 is SYGVQD (reference sequence). The CDR3 is 13 amino acids. The V gene end was trimmed by 5 bases and the J gene end by 12 bases; junction bases not matched to a gene: 11. Sequencing used T cells isolated from PBMCs. This chain uses TRBV10-1 with TRBJ1-1; 8 nucleotides match TRBD1. This receptor was taken from a human donor in good health. CDR3 loop: CASSPTGGYITFF. CDR3 bases: TGCGCCAGCAGTCCTACAGGGGGATATATTACTTTCTTT.